This TCR beta chain was identified during a study of cytomegalovirus exposure and HLA in healthy donors. Regarding the study as a whole: Accurate predictions that matched the HLA-A and HLA-B alleles of most subjects were reportedly made from TCR beta sequences. Later analysis identified a missense DCLRE1C variant that was linked to TCR beta V- and J-gene trimming. Productive rates of about 90% or about 30% were seen for most TCR beta V segments in an earlier analysis. Reports credit the classifier with highly specific, highly sensitive diagnosis of cytomegalovirus status.

As concerns this clone: Its antigen is unknown.

Germline CDR1 SEHNR, CDR2 FQNEAQ (reference sequence). CDR3 size: 15 residues. With V trimmed by 3 bases and J by 3 bases, 3 bases remained unmatched. Researchers ran the PCR with 60 Vbeta and 13 Jbeta primers. Clones were sequenced by immunoSEQ multiplex PCR, and TCRdb holds only the in-frame ones, with some missing. The sample includes more than 100,000 clones, over 60% of them seen just once. The sample comprised PBMCs. This chain joins TRBV7-9 and TRBJ2-5, with 11 bases matching TRBD2. This sequence was found in a woman in her thirties or forties in good health and CMV-seropositive. The CDR3 nucleotides are TGTGCCAGCAGCTTTAGCGGGGGGGGAGAAGAGACCCAGTACTTC. It encodes CASSFSGGGEETQYF. The full variable domain, with the rest looked up from reference TRBV7-9 and TRBJ2-5, is DTGVSQNPRHKITKRGQNVTFRCDPISEHNRLYWYRQTLGQGPEFLTYFQNEAQLEKSRLLSDRFSAERPKGSFSTLEIQRTEQGDSAMYLCASSFSGGGEETQYFGPGTRLLVL.